The sample holds many counts of the clone carrying this TCR beta chain. As yet, its antigen is unknown. The data are from a study of T-cell reconstitution after alpha-beta-depleted transplantation in children. Study results and caveats: T cells produced anew were the main source of T-cell counts and diversity one year after transplant. Certain patients had high TCRbeta diversity at day 60, and it came from recipient T cells and thymic progenitors that survived. Several hundred expanded graft clones reportedly were the source of alpha-beta T cells about two months after transplant.

Unique molecular identifiers were used in preparing the TCRbeta library. MiXCR, run by TCRdb on the PCR reads, gives a single entry per CDR3 protein. This table has 700,000 or so distinct CDR3 sequences, around 13% appearing once. Sample: PBMCs, taken before TCRalphabeta/CD19-depleted stem cell transplant. The clonotype originates from a girl aged 2 to 9 with congenital amegakaryocytic thrombocytopenia, due to receive a stem cell transplant.

DNA for the CDR3: TGCAGTGCTACCGGACAGGGGGCCTACAATGAGCAGTTCTTC. Protein: CSATGQGAYNEQFF. This chain uses TRBV20-1 with TRBJ2-1; 10 bases are shared with TRBD1. The junction had 2 bases not matched to a gene; V was cut back by 4 bases and J by 2 bases. In germline, CDR1 is DFQATT, CDR2 SNEGSKA (reference sequence). This CDR3 contains 14 residues.